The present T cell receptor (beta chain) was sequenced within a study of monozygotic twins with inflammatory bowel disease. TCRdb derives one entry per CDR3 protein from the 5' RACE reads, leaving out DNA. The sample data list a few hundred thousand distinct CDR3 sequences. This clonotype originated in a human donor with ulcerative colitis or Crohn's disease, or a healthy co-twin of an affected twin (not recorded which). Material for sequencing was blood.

The CDR3 protein is CASSETGRITDTQYF. The chain uses TRBV2 and TRBJ2-3; TCRdb gives TRBD1 as the D gene, but with no DNA this cannot be confirmed. From germline, CDR1 is SNHLY and CDR2 FYNNEI. CDR3 length: 15 residues.